The 4 T cell receptor beta chains below were found in one sample sequenced in a study of beta chain features in type 1 diabetes. The authors reverse transcribed all of the isolated RNA, so sequencing captured expressed TCRB transcripts. Repertoires were generated with immunoSEQ multiplex PCR, while TCRdb's copy carries only in-frame clones and drops some. Among a few hundred thousand clones listed, 30% were seen once. The sequencing input was naive CD4+ T cells from blood. The receptors come from a young man in good health.

The V gene is TRBV30, the J gene TRBJ1-5; weak D call: TRBD1 (6 bases). CDR1 and CDR2 (germline): GTSNPN, SVGIG (reference sequence). With 5 bases removed from V and 6 bases from J, the gap between germline ends came to 14 bases. This CDR3 has 13 residues. The DNA for the CDR3 is TGTGCCTGGGACGATCAGGGGAGTCAGCCCCAGCATTTT. This translates into CAWDDQGSQPQHF.

This clone turned up a few times. V is TRBV21-1 and J is TRBJ2-7; TRBD2 was called by the table and not checked on the DNA. TRBV21-1 is a pseudogene. CDR3 size: 12 residues. As DNA, the CDR3 is TGTGCCAGAAGACGGGATCCATACGAGCAGTACTTC. Translation gives CARRRDPYEQYF.

The gene calls are TRBV30 and TRBJ2-2; D remains unclear. The CDR3 has 13 amino acids. CDR1 is GTSNPN and CDR2 is SVGIG in the germline V gene (reference sequence). V lost 1 base and J 8 bases, leaving 11 bases between the germline ends. CDR3 sequence reads: CAWSGGSGGELFF. The CDR3 DNA reads as TGTGCCTGGAGTGGGGGTTCAGGAGGGGAGCTGTTTTTT.

The chain recombines TRBV29-1 with TRBJ2-7; tentative D call: TRBD1 (5 bases). CDR3 size: 12 residues. The V end lost 5 bases, the J end lost 1 base, and 9 bases lay between the germline ends. CDR1 SQVTM and CDR2 ANQGSEA come from the germline V gene. CDR3 coding DNA: TGCAGCGTTTCCAGGACATCCTACGAGCAGTACTTC. It encodes CSVSRTSYEQYF.